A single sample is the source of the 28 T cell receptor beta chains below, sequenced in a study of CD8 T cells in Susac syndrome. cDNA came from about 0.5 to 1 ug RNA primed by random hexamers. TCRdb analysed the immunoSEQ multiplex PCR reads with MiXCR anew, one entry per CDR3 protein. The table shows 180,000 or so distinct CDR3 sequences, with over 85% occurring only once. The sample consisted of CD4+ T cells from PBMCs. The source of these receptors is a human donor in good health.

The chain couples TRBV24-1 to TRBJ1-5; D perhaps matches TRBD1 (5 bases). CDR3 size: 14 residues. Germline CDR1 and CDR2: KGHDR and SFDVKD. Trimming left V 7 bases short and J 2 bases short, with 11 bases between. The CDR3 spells CATSAMGGNQPQHF. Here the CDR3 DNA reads TGTGCCACCAGCGCCATGGGGGGCAATCAGCCCCAGCATTTT.

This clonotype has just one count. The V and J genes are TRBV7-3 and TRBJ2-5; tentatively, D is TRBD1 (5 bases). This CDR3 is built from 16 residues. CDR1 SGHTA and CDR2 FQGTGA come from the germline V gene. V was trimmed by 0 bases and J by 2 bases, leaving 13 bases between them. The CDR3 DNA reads TGTGCCAGCAGCTTAACCTCCCAGGGTGCGCAAGAGACCCAGTACTTC. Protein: CASSLTSQGAQETQYF.

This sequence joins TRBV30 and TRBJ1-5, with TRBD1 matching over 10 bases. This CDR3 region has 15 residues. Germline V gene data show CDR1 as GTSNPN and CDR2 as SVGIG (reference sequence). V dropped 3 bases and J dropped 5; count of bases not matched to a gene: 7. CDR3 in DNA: TGTGCCTGGAGGTACTCCGGGACAGGGGATCAGCCCCAGCATTTT. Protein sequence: CAWRYSGTGDQPQHF.

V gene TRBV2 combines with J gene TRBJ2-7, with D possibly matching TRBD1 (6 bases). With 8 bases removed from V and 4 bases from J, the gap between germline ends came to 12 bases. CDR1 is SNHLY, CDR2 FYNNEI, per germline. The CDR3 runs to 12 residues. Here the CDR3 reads CASRNQGYEQYF. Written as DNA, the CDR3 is TGTGCCAGCCGCAACCAGGGGTACGAGCAGTACTTC.

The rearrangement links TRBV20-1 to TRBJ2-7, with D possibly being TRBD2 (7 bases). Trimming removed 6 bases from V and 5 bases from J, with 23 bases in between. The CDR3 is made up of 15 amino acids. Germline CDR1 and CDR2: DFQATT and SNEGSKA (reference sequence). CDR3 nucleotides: TGCAGTGCAACCCCCCACGGGGGGCCAGCCCACGAGCAGTACTTC. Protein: CSATPHGGPAHEQYF.

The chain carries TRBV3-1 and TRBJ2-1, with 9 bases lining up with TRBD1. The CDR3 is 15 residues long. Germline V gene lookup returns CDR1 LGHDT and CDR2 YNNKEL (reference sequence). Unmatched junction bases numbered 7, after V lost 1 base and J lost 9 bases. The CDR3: CASSQANRGRGEQFF. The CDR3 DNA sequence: TGTGCCAGCAGCCAAGCGAACAGGGGGCGAGGTGAGCAGTTCTTC.

CDR3 sequence reads: CASSQEWTNTEAFF. In DNA form, the CDR3 reads TGTGCCAGCAGCCAGGAATGGACGAACACTGAAGCTTTCTTT. The chain is built from TRBV7-9 and TRBJ1-1; D remains ambiguous. The V end was cut by 5 bases, the J end by 1 base, with 11 bases between. This CDR3 has 14 amino acids. Germline-derived CDR1 and CDR2 are SEHNR and FQNEAQ (reference sequence).

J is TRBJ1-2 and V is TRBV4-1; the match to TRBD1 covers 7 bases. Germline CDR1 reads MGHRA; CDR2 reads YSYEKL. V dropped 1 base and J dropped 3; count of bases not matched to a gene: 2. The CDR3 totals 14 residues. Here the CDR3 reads CASSQADRDYGYTF. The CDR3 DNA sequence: TGCGCCAGCAGCCAAGCTGACAGGGACTATGGCTACACCTTC.

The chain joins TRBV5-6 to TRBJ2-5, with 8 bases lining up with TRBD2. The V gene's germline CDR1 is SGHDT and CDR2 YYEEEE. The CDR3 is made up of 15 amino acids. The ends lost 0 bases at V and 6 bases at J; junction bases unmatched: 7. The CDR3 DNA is TGTGCCAGCAGCTTGGTGGCGAGCGGGGGACAGACCCAGTACTTC. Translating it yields CASSLVASGGQTQYF.

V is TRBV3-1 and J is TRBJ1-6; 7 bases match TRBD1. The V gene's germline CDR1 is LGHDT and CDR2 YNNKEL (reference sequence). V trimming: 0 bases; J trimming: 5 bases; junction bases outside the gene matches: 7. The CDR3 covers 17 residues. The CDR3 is CASSQEVGGGHNSPLHF. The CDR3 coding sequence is TGTGCCAGCAGCCAAGAGGTCGGAGGGGGCCATAATTCACCCCTCCACTTT.

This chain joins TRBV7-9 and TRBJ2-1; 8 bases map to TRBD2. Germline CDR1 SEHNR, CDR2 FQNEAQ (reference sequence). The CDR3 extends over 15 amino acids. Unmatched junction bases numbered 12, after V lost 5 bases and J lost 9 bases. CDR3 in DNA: TGTGCCAGCAGCCCGGCGGGGGGTCGCCGGGGTGAGCAGTTCTTC. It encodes CASSPAGGRRGEQFF.

CDR3 nucleotide sequence: TGTGCCACCAGCGCGAGCAGGACAGGGGGCCTTGGCTACACCTTC. Residues: CATSASRTGGLGYTF. The V and J genes are TRBV15 and TRBJ1-2; 11 nucleotides agree with TRBD1. The CDR3 has 15 amino acids. Germline CDR1 reads LNHNV; CDR2 reads YYDKDF (reference sequence). V dropped 5 bases and J dropped 7; count of bases not matched to a gene: 9. Combining the CDR3 with reference TRBV15 and TRBJ1-2 gives the whole variable domain DAMVIQNPRYQVTQFGKPVTLSCSQTLNHNVMYWYQQKSSQAPKLLFHYYDKDFNNEADTPDNFQSRRPNTSFCFLDIRSPGLGDTAMYLCATSASRTGGLGYTFGSGTRLTVV.

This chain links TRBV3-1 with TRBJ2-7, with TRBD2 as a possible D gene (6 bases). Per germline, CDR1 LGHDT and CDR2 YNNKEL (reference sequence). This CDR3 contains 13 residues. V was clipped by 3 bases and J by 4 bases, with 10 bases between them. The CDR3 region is CASSQTSLYEQYF. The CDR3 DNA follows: TGTGCCAGCAGCCAGACTAGTTTATACGAGCAGTACTTC.

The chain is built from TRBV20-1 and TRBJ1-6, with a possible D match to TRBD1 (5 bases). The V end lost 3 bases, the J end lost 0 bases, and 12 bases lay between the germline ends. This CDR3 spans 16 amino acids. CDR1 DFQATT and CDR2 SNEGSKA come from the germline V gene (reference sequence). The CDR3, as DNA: TGCAGTGCTAGGTCTCAGGGACCCTCCTATAATTCACCCCTCCACTTT. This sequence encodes CSARSQGPSYNSPLHF.

The CDR3 here is CASSVPGDRGDNEQFF. Here the CDR3 DNA reads TGTGCCAGCAGCGTACCCGGCGACAGGGGGGACAATGAGCAGTTCTTC. The V gene is TRBV9, the J gene TRBJ2-1; TRBD1 agrees at 9 bases. This CDR3 region has 16 residues. V was clipped by 1 base and J by 5 bases; unmatched bases: 7. Germline CDR1 is SGDLS and CDR2 is YYNGEE.

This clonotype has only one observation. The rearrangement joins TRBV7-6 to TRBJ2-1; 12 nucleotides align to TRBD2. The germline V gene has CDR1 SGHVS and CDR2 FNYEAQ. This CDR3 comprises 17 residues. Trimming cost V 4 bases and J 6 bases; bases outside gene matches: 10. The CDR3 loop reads CASSSSPSGGASNEQFF. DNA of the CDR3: TGTGCCAGCAGCTCTTCCCCTAGCGGGGGGGCATCCAATGAGCAGTTCTTC.

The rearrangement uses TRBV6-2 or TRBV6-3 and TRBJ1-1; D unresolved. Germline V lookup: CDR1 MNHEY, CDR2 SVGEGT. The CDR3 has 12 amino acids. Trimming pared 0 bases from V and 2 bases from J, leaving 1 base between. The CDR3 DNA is TGTGCCAGCAGTTACTCTAACACTGAAGCTTTCTTT. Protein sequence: CASSYSNTEAFF.

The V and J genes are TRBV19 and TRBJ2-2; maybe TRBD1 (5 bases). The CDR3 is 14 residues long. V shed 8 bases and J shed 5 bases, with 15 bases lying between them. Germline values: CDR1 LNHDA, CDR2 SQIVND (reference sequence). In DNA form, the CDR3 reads TGTGCCAGTGCACGCGACAGTTGGACCGGGGAGCTGTTTTTT. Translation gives CASARDSWTGELFF.

This CDR3 is CASSLDASGGRYEQYF. For the CDR3, the DNA is TGCGCCAGCAGCTTGGATGCTAGCGGGGGGCGTTACGAGCAGTACTTC. The chain links TRBV5-1 to TRBJ2-7, with 11 bases that match TRBD2. Germline V gene sequence: CDR1 SGHRS, CDR2 YFSETQ. The CDR3 consists of 16 residues. With 0 bases clipped from V and 4 bases from J, the junction kept 6 bases outside the gene matches.

The chain's CDR3 is CASSQGTGGNSPLHF. The CDR3, as DNA: TGTGCCAGCAGTCAAGGGACAGGGGGGAATTCACCCCTCCACTTT. V gene TRBV27 combines with J gene TRBJ1-6; 11 bases match TRBD1. Per germline, CDR1 MNHEY and CDR2 SMNVEV (reference sequence). There are 15 residues in the CDR3. V lost 5 bases to trimming and J lost 7 bases; unmatched junction nucleotides: 4.

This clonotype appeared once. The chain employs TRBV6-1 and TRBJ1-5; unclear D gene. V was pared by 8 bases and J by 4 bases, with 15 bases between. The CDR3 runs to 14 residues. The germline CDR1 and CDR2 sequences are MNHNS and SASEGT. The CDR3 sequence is CASGETTRNQPQHF. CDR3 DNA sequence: TGTGCCAGCGGGGAGACAACCCGTAATCAGCCCCAGCATTTT.

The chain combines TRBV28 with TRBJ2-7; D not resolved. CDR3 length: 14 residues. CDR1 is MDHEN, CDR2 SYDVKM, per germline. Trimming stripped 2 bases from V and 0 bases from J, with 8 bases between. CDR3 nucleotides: TGTGCCAGCAGTTTAGTACACAGCTCCTACGAGCAGTACTTC. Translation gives CASSLVHSSYEQYF. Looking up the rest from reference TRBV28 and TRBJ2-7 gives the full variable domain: DVKVTQSSRYLVKRTGEKVFLECVQDMDHENMFWYRQDPGLGLRLIYFSYDVKMKEKGDIPEGYSVSREKKERFSLILESASTNQTSMYLCASSLVHSSYEQYFGPGTRLTVT.

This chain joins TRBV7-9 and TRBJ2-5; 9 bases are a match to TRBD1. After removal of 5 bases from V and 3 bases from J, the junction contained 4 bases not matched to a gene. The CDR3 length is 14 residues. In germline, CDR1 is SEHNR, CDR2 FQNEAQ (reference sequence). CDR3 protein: CASSHRTGEETQYF. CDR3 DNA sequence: TGTGCCAGCAGCCACCGGACAGGGGAAGAGACCCAGTACTTC.

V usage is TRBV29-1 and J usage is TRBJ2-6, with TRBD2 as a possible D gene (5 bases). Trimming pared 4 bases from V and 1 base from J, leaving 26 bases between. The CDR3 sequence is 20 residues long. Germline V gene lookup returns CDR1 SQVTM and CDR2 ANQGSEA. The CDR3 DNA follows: TGCAGCGTTGTTTCCCTCGGGGAGAGAAGCTCAAGTTCTGGGGCCAACGTCCTGACTTTC. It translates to CSVVSLGERSSSSGANVLTF.

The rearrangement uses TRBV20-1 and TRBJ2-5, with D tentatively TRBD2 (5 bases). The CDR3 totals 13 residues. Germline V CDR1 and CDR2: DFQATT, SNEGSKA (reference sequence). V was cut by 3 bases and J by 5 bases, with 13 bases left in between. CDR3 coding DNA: TGCAGTGCTAGCCCGGCTTCGGGGGAGACCCAGTACTTC. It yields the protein CSASPASGETQYF.

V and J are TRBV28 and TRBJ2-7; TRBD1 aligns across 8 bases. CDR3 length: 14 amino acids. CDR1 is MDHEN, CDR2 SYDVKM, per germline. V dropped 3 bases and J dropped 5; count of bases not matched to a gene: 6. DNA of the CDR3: TGTGCCAGCAGTTTTTGGACAGGGAGCAACGAGCAGTACTTC. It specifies CASSFWTGSNEQYF. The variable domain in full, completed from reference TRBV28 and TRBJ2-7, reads DVKVTQSSRYLVKRTGEKVFLECVQDMDHENMFWYRQDPGLGLRLIYFSYDVKMKEKGDIPEGYSVSREKKERFSLILESASTNQTSMYLCASSFWTGSNEQYFGPGTRLTVT.

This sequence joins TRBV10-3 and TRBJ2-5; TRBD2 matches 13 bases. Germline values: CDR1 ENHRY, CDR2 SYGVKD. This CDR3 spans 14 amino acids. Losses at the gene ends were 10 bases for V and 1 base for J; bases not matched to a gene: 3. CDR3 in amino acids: CATGTSGVQETQYF. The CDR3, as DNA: TGTGCCACCGGGACTAGCGGGGTCCAAGAGACCCAGTACTTC.

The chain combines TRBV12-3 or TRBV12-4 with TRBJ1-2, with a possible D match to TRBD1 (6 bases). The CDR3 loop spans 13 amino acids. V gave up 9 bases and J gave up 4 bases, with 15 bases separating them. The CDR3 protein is CARLGGGPYGYTF. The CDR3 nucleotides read TGTGCCAGACTAGGGGGGGGCCCCTATGGCTACACCTTC.